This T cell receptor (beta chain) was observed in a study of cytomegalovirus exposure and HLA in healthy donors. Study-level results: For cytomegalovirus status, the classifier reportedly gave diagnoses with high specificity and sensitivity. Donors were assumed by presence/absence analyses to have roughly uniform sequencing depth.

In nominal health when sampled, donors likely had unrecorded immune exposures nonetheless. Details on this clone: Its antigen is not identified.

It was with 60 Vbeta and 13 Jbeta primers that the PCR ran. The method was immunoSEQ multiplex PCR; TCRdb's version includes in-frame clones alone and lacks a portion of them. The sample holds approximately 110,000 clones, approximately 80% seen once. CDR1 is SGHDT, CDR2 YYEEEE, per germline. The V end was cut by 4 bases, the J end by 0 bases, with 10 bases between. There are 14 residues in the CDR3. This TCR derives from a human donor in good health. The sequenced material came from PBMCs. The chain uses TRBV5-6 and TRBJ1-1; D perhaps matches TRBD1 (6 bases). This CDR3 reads CASSPRGLNTEAFF. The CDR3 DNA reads TGTGCCAGCAGCCCCAGGGGTTTGAACACTGAAGCTTTCTTT.